A selection of T cell receptor beta chains follows, all from one sample in a study of OX40 agonist ivuxolimab in advanced cancers. Some clones are missing from TCRdb's copy, which holds only in-frame ones; the method was immunoSEQ multiplex PCR. The sample shows tens of thousands of clones, around nine tenths of them seen only once. The sample here was CD4+ or CD8+ T cells sorted from blood, taken in a trial of the OX40 agonist ivuxolimab. Every receptor here comes from an adult with an advanced solid tumor such as melanoma, head and neck, liver or kidney cancer. Each CDR3 is given with its conserved first and last residue. The D gene is left open where the match is weak. Part of the rows lack a size; the others show once, few, many or a class for expanded clones.

>TRBV14|TRBJ1-1|-|-
CASSQDWTMNTEAFF
TGTGCCAGCAGCCAAGATTGGACTATGAACACTGAAGCTTTCTTT
>TRBV14|TRBJ2-3|-|-
CASSQGAGATQYF
TGTGCCAGCAGCCAAGGGGCCGGAGCTACGCAGTATTTT
>TRBV7-9|TRBJ1-2|-|-
CASSLNEGGHHGYTF
TGTGCCAGCAGCTTAAATGAGGGTGGACATCATGGCTACACCTTC
>TRBV5-4|TRBJ2-2|TRBD1|-
CASSFRTGSGGELFF
TGTGCCAGCAGCTTCCGGACAGGGTCGGGCGGGGAGCTGTTTTTT
>TRBV27|TRBJ2-3|TRBD1|-
CASSYTTGFGTDTQYF
TGTGCCAGCAGTTATACGACAGGGTTTGGCACAGATACGCAGTATTTT
>TRBV5-1|TRBJ2-1|TRBD2|-
CASSLVSGGSYNEQFF
TGCGCCAGCAGCTTGGTCTCGGGGGGCTCCTACAATGAGCAGTTCTTC
>TRBV6-5|TRBJ2-3|-|-
CASSYSWGSSTDTQYF
TGTGCCAGCAGTTACTCGTGGGGATCTAGCACAGATACGCAGTATTTT
>TRBV6-5|TRBJ2-7|TRBD2|-
CASRPTSGAYEQYF
TGTGCCAGCAGACCTACTAGCGGAGCCTACGAGCAGTACTTC
>TRBV5-5|TRBJ1-1|-|-
CASSFAPGELTEAFF
TGTGCCAGCAGCTTTGCGCCAGGGGAATTAACTGAAGCTTTCTTT
>TRBV18|TRBJ1-1|-|-
CASSPLSGVSINAFF
TGTGCCAGCTCACCATTGTCAGGGGTTTCTATAAATGCTTTCTTT
>TRBV4-3|TRBJ1-6|TRBD1|-
CASSQDTGGQYSPLHF
TGCGCCAGCAGCCAAGATACAGGGGGTCAATATTCACCCCTCCACTTT
>TRBV10-1|TRBJ2-3|TRBD2|-
CASSTSGTDTQYF
TGCGCCAGCAGTACTAGCGGCACAGATACGCAGTATTTT
>TRBV5-4|TRBJ2-7|-|once
CASSENTYEQYF
TGTGCCAGCAGCGAAAATACCTACGAGCAGTACTTC
>TRBV6-5|TRBJ2-1|-|-
CASSGQQVDEQFF
TGTGCCAGCAGTGGTCAGCAGGTAGATGAGCAGTTCTTC
>TRBV4-2|TRBJ1-1|-|-
CASSQDRSGKAFF
TGTGCCAGCAGCCAAGACAGATCGGGGAAAGCTTTCTTT
>TRBV6-1|TRBJ2-3|TRBD2|-
CASPRGDVRDTQYF
TGTGCCAGCCCACGGGGGGATGTGAGAGATACGCAGTATTTT
>TRBV7-3|TRBJ1-2|TRBD1|-
CASSPGQGVDGYTF
TGTGCCAGCAGCCCCGGACAGGGCGTCGATGGCTACACCTTC
>TRBV7-2|TRBJ1-2|-|few
CASSLGALRGSGYTF
TGTGCCAGCAGCTTAGGCGCTTTAAGAGGGAGTGGCTACACCTTC
>TRBV19|TRBJ2-5|-|-
CASTPQGTSETQYF
TGTGCCAGTACGCCCCAAGGAACCTCGGAGACCCAGTACTTC
>TRBV9|TRBJ1-1|TRBD1|-
CASSLLTGGTGAFF
TGTGCCAGCAGCCTCCTGACGGGCGGGACAGGGGCTTTCTTT
>TRBV4-2|TRBJ1-1|-|-
CASSPALRSTEAFF
TGTGCCAGCAGCCCCGCTCTCAGGAGCACTGAAGCTTTCTTT
>TRBV4-3|TRBJ1-5|-|once
CASSQDLGNQPQHF
TGCGCCAGCAGCCAAGATTTAGGGAATCAGCCCCAGCATTTT
>TRBV6-1|TRBJ2-1|-|once
CASSEGRRMGWNEQFF
TGTGCCAGCAGTGAAGGCAGGAGGATGGGGTGGAATGAGCAGTTCTTC
>TRBV10-2|TRBJ1-6|-|-
CASSPLQDSPLHF
TGCGCCAGCAGCCCCCTACAAGATTCACCCCTCCACTTT
>TRBV6-1|TRBJ1-3|-|-
CASSEQVSSGNTIYF
TGTGCCAGCAGTGAACAGGTCAGCTCTGGAAACACCATATATTTT
>TRBV15|TRBJ2-1|-|once
CATSTGTFPNEQFF
TGTGCCACCAGTACAGGGACTTTCCCCAATGAGCAGTTCTTC
>TRBV7-3|TRBJ2-5|TRBD1|-
CASSLRGQGRRETQYF
TGTGCCAGCAGCCTGAGGGGACAGGGGCGGCGGGAGACCCAGTACTTC
>TRBV11-2|TRBJ2-2|TRBD1|-
CASIPDRASNTGELFF
TGTGCCAGCATCCCGGACAGGGCCTCGAACACCGGGGAGCTGTTTTTT
>TRBV7-7|TRBJ2-1|TRBD2|-
CASSLNPTSWNEQFF
TGTGCCAGCAGCTTAAATCCGACTAGCTGGAATGAGCAGTTCTTC
>TRBV5-1|TRBJ2-2|-|-
CASSLDPGLSGELFF
TGCGCCAGCAGCTTGGATCCGGGGTTGAGCGGGGAGCTGTTTTTT
>TRBV28|TRBJ1-5|-|once
CASSFPGTGGSVSNQPQHF
TGTGCCAGCAGTTTTCCAGGGACCGGGGGGAGCGTTAGCAATCAGCCCCAGCATTTT